One sample yielded the 21 T cell receptor beta chains listed below, sequenced in a study of technical replicates of blood from several donors. Clones were sequenced by immunoSEQ multiplex PCR, and TCRdb holds only the in-frame ones, with some missing. The sample contains fewer than 65,000 clones, over 75% of which appear only once. The sample was PBMCs. Every receptor here comes from a human donor in good health. Some clones in this sample may be carry-over from other donors' samples.

The chain employs TRBV5-4 and TRBJ1-4; TRBD1 matches at 7 bases. V lost 3 bases to trimming and J lost 8 bases; unmatched junction nucleotides: 7. In germline, CDR1 is SGHNT, CDR2 YYREEE (reference sequence). The CDR3 has 14 amino acids. The CDR3 DNA reads TGTGCCAGCAGCTCACAGGGGAGTCGAGAAAAACTGTTTTTT. Protein product: CASSSQGSREKLFF. Full variable domain (remainder filled in from reference TRBV5-4 and TRBJ1-4): ETGVTQSPTHLIKTRGQQVTLRCSSQSGHNTVSWYQQALGQGPQFIFQYYREEENGRGNFPPRFSGLQFPNYSSELNVNALELDDSALYLCASSSQGSREKLFFGSGTQLSVL.

J is TRBJ1-3 and V is TRBV7-2; D is perhaps TRBD1 (5 bases). V lost 1 base to trimming and J lost 0 bases, with 13 bases between them. Germline CDR1 reads SGHTA; CDR2 reads FQGNSA. This CDR3 is built from 17 residues. CDR3 residues: CASSLEGTGISGNTIYF. The DNA of the CDR3 is TGTGCCAGCAGCTTAGAAGGGACTGGGATCTCTGGAAACACCATATATTTT.

The chain is built from TRBV4-3 and TRBJ2-2; possibly TRBD1 for D (6 bases). Per germline, CDR1 LGHNA and CDR2 YSLEER. The CDR3 is 14 residues long. Trimming took off 2 bases at V and 11 bases at J, with 15 bases between the two ends. CDR3 sequence: CASSQSQGSGELFF. In DNA, the CDR3 is TGCGCCAGCAGCCAATCACAGGGCTCAGGCGAGCTGTTTTTT.

This clone was seen just once. The CDR3 loop reads CASSLLTETGELFF. The DNA of the CDR3 is TGCGCCAGCAGCCTATTGACAGAGACCGGGGAGCTGTTTTTT. V and J are TRBV4-1 and TRBJ2-2, with D tentatively TRBD1 (5 bases). Per germline, CDR1 MGHRA and CDR2 YSYEKL. Between the trimmed V and J ends, which lost 4 bases and 5 bases, there was a span of 11 bases. This CDR3 spans 14 amino acids.

The gene calls are TRBV25-1 and TRBJ2-2; D is unclear. This CDR3 spans 13 amino acids. From germline, CDR1 is MGHDK and CDR2 SYGVNS. Trimming stripped 7 bases from V and 6 bases from J, with 12 bases between. CDR3: CASIGRSAGELFF. The DNA for the CDR3 is TGTGCCAGCATAGGCCGGAGCGCCGGGGAGCTGTTTTTT.

The chain uses TRBV7-9 and TRBJ2-7; D is perhaps TRBD2 (6 bases). This CDR3 spans 14 amino acids. Trimming shortened V by 5 bases and J by 7 bases, and 18 bases separated the two germline ends. Germline lookup yields CDR1 SEHNR and CDR2 FQNEAQ (reference sequence). CDR3: CASSLGGGGIEQYF. The CDR3 DNA reads as TGTGCCAGCAGCCTCGGCGGAGGAGGGATAGAGCAGTACTTC. Using reference TRBV7-9 and TRBJ2-7 for the parts outside the CDR3, the full variable domain is DTGVSQNPRHKITKRGQNVTFRCDPISEHNRLYWYRQTLGQGPEFLTYFQNEAQLEKSRLLSDRFSAERPKGSFSTLEIQRTEQGDSAMYLCASSLGGGGIEQYFGPGTRLTVT.

This clone has only a few counts. V is TRBV20-1 and J is TRBJ1-5; D gene ambiguous. V was clipped by 5 bases and J by 14 bases, with 16 bases between them. Germline V gene sequence: CDR1 DFQATT, CDR2 SNEGSKA (reference sequence). CDR3 length: 11 amino acids. This CDR3 is CSAEDRYGEHF. In DNA form, the CDR3 reads TGCAGTGCTGAGGACCGGTACGGGGAGCATTTT.

The table lists this clone with a few counts. The rearrangement links TRBV5-1 to TRBJ1-2, with a weak D call TRBD1 (5 bases). The germline V and J ends were trimmed by 1 base and 1 base, with 11 bases remaining between them. This CDR3 has 15 amino acids. Germline V gene sequence: CDR1 SGHRS, CDR2 YFSETQ. Written as DNA, the CDR3 is TGCGCCAGCAGCTTGTCCCTCCAGGGTAACTATGGCTACACCTTC. The encoded protein is CASSLSLQGNYGYTF.

The chain has TRBV4-1 and TRBJ1-6; D is unresolved. V lost 2 bases to trimming and J lost 7 bases, with 6 bases between them. CDR1 MGHRA and CDR2 YSYEKL come from the germline V gene. The CDR3 length is 13 residues. The CDR3 nucleotides are TGCGCCAGCAGCCAAACTCTGAATTCACCCCTCCACTTT. Its protein is CASSQTLNSPLHF.

The chain is built from TRBV7-9 and TRBJ2-1, with TRBD2 matching over 16 bases. Germline-derived CDR1 and CDR2 are SEHNR and FQNEAQ (reference sequence). This CDR3 contains 18 residues. Trimming cost V 5 bases and J 1 base; bases outside gene matches: 5. CDR3 residues: CASSMGLAGGQSYNEQFF. The CDR3 coding sequence is TGTGCCAGCAGCATGGGACTAGCGGGGGGGCAGTCCTACAATGAGCAGTTCTTC.

The chain combines TRBV6-1 with TRBJ1-2; D is unresolved. Trimming cost V 4 bases and J 7 bases, with 13 bases left between them. Germline V gene lookup returns CDR1 MNHNS and CDR2 SASEGT. This CDR3 spans 13 amino acids. In DNA, the CDR3 is TGTGCCAGCAGTGTTCCCAACCGGGGTGGCTACACCTTC. Translating gives CASSVPNRGGYTF.

The V gene is TRBV10-3, the J gene TRBJ2-3; perhaps TRBD1 as D (5 bases). Germline assignment: CDR1 ENHRY and CDR2 SYGVKD. Trimming pared 6 bases from V and 5 bases from J, leaving 15 bases between. The CDR3 sequence is 14 residues long. The CDR3 spells CAISSSKGEDTQYF. DNA for the CDR3: TGTGCCATCAGCAGCTCTAAAGGGGAAGATACGCAGTATTTT.

J is TRBJ1-1 and V is TRBV6-1, with 8 bases matching TRBD1. Germline trimming cut 11 bases from V and 4 bases from J; bases unmatched to any gene: 15. There are 15 residues in the CDR3. The germline V gene has CDR1 MNHNS and CDR2 SASEGT. The CDR3 spells CASFPPDREATEAFF. The CDR3 DNA follows: TGTGCCTCTTTCCCCCCGGACAGGGAAGCCACTGAAGCTTTCTTT.

The rearrangement uses TRBV6-5 and TRBJ1-6, with 11 bases aligning to TRBD1. This CDR3 is built from 13 residues. V trimming: 6 bases; J trimming: 12 bases; junction bases outside the gene matches: 4. The germline gives CDR1 MNHEY, CDR2 SVGAGI. The CDR3 bases are TGTGCCAGCAGGGGGACAGGGGGTCAACCCCTCCACTTT. Translated, it gives CASRGTGGQPLHF.

In this sample, this clone turned up once. The rearrangement joins TRBV5-5 to TRBJ2-5; 7 bases are shared with TRBD1. Trimming removed 4 bases from V and 7 bases from J; junction bases left unmatched: 10. Looked up from germline, CDR1 is SGHKS and CDR2 is YYEKEE (reference sequence). This CDR3 comprises 14 residues. The DNA of the CDR3 is TGTGCCAGCAGCCGGGACAGCGGCGGTCGGACCCAGTACTTC. Amino acids: CASSRDSGGRTQYF.

This clone appeared a single time. This rearrangement joins TRBV5-1 to TRBJ1-2; TRBD1 matches 8 bases. This CDR3 region has 15 residues. The germline CDR1 and CDR2 sequences are SGHRS and YFSETQ. The ends lost 4 bases at V and 4 bases at J; junction bases unmatched: 9. For the CDR3, the DNA is TGCGCCAGCAGCCTTTCGACAGGGGCCCCCTATGGCTACACCTTC. Translating gives CASSLSTGAPYGYTF.

The rearrangement joins TRBV20-1 to TRBJ2-1; D gene unclear. The CDR3 loop spans 11 amino acids. Trimming left V 5 bases short and J 4 bases short, with 6 bases between. Germline loops: CDR1 DFQATT, CDR2 SNEGSKA (reference sequence). The CDR3 sequence: CSASLYNEQFF. The CDR3 bases are TGCAGTGCTTCACTTTACAATGAGCAGTTCTTC.

The V call is TRBV5-1, the J call TRBJ2-7, with 7 bases matching TRBD2. The CDR3 is 14 residues long. The germline V gene has CDR1 SGHRS and CDR2 YFSETQ. V lost 2 bases to trimming and J lost 3 bases; unmatched junction nucleotides: 5. CDR3 sequence (DNA): TGCGCCAGCAGCTTTAGGGCGGGGGACTACGAGCAGTACTTC. Protein product: CASSFRAGDYEQYF. Filled out from reference TRBV5-1 and TRBJ2-7, the complete variable domain reads KAGVTQTPRYLIKTRGQQVTLSCSPISGHRSVSWYQQTPGQGLQFLFEYFSETQRNKGNFPGRFSGRQFSNSRSEMNVSTLELGDSALYLCASSFRAGDYEQYFGPGTRLTVT.

The chain links TRBV4-2 to TRBJ2-7; no clear D gene. The CDR3 spans 12 residues. The ends were cut back, 0 bases at V and 7 bases at J, with 7 bases in the middle. Germline lookup yields CDR1 LGHNA and CDR2 YNFKEQ. The DNA for the CDR3 is TGTGCCAGCAGCCAAGATCGTAAAGAGCAGTACTTC. Translating it yields CASSQDRKEQYF.

V usage is TRBV5-1 and J usage is TRBJ1-2; 9 nucleotides agree with TRBD1. The germline V gene has CDR1 SGHRS and CDR2 YFSETQ. Losses at the gene ends were 4 bases for V and 6 bases for J; bases not matched to a gene: 13. The CDR3 extends over 16 amino acids. This chain's CDR3 is CASSAGDRVGFDGYTF. The CDR3, as DNA: TGCGCCAGCAGCGCCGGGGACAGGGTGGGGTTTGATGGCTACACCTTC.

This clone appeared once. The J gene is TRBJ2-7, the V gene TRBV7-2; D may be TRBD2 (5 bases). Germline V CDR1 and CDR2: SGHTA, FQGNSA. This CDR3 region has 16 residues. Trimming stripped 5 bases from V and 6 bases from J, with 23 bases between. The CDR3, as DNA: TGTGCCAGCAGCCAAACTCCCGGGCCAAACCGGGGCGAGCAGTACTTC. It encodes CASSQTPGPNRGEQYF. The full variable domain, completed using reference TRBV7-2 and TRBJ2-7, is GAGVSQSPSNKVTEKGKDVELRCDPISGHTALYWYRQSLGQGLEFLIYFQGNSAPDKSGLPSDRFSAERTGGSVSTLTIQRTQQEDSAVYLCASSQTPGPNRGEQYFGPGTRLTVT.